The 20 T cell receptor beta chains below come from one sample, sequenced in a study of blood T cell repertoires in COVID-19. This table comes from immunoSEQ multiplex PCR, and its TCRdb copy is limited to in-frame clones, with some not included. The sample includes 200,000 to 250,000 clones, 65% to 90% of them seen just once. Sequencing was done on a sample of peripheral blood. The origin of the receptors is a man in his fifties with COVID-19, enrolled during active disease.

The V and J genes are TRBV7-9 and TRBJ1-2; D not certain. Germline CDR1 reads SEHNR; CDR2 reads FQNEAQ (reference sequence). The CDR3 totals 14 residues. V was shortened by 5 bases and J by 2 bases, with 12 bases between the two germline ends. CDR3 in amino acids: CASSPRRANYGYTF. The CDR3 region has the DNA TGTGCCAGCAGCCCCCGGAGGGCGAACTATGGCTACACCTTC. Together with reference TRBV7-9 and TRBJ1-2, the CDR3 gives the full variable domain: DTGVSQNPRHKITKRGQNVTFRCDPISEHNRLYWYRQTLGQGPEFLTYFQNEAQLEKSRLLSDRFSAERPKGSFSTLEIQRTEQGDSAMYLCASSPRRANYGYTFGSGTRLTVV.

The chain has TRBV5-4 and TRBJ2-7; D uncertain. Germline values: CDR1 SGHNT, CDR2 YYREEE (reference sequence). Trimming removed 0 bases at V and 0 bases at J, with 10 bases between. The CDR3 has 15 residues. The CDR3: CASSLAGRSSYEQYF. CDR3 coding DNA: TGTGCCAGCAGCTTGGCTGGCAGAAGCTCCTACGAGCAGTACTTC.

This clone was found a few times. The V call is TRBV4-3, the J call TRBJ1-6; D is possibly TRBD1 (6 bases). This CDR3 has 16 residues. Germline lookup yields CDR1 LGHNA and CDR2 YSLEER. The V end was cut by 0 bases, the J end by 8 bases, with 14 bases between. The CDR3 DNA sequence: TGCGCCAGCAGCCAAGATGGGGGCAGGGTAGATTCACCCCTCCACTTT. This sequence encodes CASSQDGGRVDSPLHF.

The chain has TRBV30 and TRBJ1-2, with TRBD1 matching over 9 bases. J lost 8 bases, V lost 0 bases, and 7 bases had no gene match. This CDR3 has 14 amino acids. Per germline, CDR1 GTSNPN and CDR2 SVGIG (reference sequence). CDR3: CAWSVKGQGGGYTF. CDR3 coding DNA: TGTGCCTGGAGTGTAAAGGGACAGGGTGGCGGCTACACCTTC.

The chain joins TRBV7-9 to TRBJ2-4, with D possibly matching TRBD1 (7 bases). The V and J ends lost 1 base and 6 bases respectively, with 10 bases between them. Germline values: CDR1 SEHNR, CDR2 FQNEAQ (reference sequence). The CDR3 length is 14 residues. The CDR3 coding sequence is TGTGCCAGCAGCTTAGGGCAGGGGGGAAACATTCAGTACTTC. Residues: CASSLGQGGNIQYF.

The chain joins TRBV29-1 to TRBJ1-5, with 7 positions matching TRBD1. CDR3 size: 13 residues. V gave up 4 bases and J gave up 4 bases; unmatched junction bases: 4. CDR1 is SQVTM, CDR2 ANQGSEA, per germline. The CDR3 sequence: CSVGQGANQPQHF. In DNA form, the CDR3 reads TGCAGCGTTGGACAGGGAGCGAATCAGCCCCAGCATTTT.

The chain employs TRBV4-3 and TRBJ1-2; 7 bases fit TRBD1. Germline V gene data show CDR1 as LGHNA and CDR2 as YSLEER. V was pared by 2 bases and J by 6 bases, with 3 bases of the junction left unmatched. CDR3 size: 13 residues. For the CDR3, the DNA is TGCGCCAGCAGCCAACTAACAGGGGATGGCTACACCTTC. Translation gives CASSQLTGDGYTF.

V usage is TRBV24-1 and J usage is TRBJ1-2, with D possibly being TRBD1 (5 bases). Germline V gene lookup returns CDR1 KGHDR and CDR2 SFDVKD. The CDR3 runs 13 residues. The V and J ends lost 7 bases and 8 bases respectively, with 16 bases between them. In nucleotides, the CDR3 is TGTGCCACCAGGGCTTCCGGGGGAGGCGGCTACACCTTC. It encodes CATRASGGGGYTF.

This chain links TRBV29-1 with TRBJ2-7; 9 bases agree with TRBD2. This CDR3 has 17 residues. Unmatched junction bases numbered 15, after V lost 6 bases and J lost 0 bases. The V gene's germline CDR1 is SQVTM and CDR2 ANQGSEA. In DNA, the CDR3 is TGCAGCGTGGGGTTAGGAGTAGCGGGGGCGAGCTCCTACGAGCAGTACTTC. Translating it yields CSVGLGVAGASSYEQYF.

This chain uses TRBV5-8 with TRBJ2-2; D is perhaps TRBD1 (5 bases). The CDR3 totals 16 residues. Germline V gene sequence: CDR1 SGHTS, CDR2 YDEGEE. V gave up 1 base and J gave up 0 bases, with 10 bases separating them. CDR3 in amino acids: CASSLLGAANTGELFF. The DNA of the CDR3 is TGTGCCAGCAGCTTGTTAGGGGCCGCGAACACCGGGGAGCTGTTTTTT. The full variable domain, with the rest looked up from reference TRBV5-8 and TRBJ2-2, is EAGVTQSPTHLIKTRGQQATLRCSPISGHTSVYWYQQALGLGLQFLLWYDEGEERNRGNFPPRFSGRQFPNYSSELNVNALELEDSALYLCASSLLGAANTGELFFGEGSRLTVL.

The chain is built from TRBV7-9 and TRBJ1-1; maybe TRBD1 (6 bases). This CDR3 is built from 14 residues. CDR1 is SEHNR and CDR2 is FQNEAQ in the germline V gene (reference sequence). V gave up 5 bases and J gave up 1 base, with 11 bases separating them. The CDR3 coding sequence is TGTGCCAGCAGCATACAAGGGGGGAACACTGAAGCTTTCTTT. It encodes CASSIQGGNTEAFF.

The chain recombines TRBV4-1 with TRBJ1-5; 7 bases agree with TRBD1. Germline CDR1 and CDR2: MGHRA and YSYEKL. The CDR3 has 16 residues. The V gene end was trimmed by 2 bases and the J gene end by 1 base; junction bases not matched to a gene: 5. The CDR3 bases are TGCGCCAGCAGCCAAACCGGGACAGTAAGCAATCAGCCCCAGCATTTT. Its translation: CASSQTGTVSNQPQHF.

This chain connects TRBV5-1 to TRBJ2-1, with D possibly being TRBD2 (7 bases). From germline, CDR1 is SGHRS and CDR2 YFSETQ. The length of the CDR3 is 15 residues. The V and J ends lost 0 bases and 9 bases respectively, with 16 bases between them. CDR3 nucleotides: TGCGCCAGCAGCTTGGATGGGGGCACGGGAGGTGAGCAGTTCTTC. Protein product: CASSLDGGTGGEQFF.

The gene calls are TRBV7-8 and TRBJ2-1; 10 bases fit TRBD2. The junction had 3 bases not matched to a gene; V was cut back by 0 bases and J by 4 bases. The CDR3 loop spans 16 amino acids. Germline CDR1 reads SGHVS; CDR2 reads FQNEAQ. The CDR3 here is CASSLAASGGYNEQFF. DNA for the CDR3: TGTGCCAGCAGCTTAGCGGCTAGCGGGGGATACAATGAGCAGTTCTTC.

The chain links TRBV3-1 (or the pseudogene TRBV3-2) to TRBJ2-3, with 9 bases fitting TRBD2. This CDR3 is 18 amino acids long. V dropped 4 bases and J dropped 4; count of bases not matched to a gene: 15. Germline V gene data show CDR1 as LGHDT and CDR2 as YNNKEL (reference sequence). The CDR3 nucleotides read TGTGCCAGCAGCCGAGGAGGACTTAGCGGGGGCCGGGCAGATACGCAGTATTTT. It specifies CASSRGGLSGGRADTQYF.

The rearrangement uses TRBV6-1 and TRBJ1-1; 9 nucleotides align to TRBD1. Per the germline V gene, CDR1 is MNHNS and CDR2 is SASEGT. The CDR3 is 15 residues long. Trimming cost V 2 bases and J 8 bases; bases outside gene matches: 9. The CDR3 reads CASSERTGVTTEAFF. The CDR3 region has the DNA TGTGCCAGCAGTGAACGGACAGGGGTAACGACGGAAGCTTTCTTT.

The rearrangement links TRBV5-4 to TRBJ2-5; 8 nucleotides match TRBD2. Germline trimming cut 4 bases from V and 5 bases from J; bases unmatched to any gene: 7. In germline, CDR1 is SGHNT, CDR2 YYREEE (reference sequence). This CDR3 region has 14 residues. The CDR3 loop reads CASSPGGGAETQYF. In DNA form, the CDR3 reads TGTGCCAGCAGCCCGGGAGGGGGGGCCGAGACCCAGTACTTC. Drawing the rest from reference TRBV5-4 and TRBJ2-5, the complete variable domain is ETGVTQSPTHLIKTRGQQVTLRCSSQSGHNTVSWYQQALGQGPQFIFQYYREEENGRGNFPPRFSGLQFPNYSSELNVNALELDDSALYLCASSPGGGAETQYFGPGTRLLVL.

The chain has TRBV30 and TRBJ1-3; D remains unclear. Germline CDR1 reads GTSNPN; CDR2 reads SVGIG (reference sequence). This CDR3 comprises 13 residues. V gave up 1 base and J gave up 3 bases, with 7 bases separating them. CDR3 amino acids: CAWSAFGGNTIYF. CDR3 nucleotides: TGTGCCTGGAGTGCTTTCGGTGGAAACACCATATATTTT.

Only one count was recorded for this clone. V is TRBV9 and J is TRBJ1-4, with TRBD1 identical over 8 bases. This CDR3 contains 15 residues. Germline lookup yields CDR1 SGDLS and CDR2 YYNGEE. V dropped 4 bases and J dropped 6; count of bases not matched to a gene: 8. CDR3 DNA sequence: TGTGCCAGCAGCTCACCGGGACAGGTGGATGAAAAACTGTTTTTT. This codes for CASSSPGQVDEKLFF. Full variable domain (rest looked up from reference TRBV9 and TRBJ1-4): DSGVTQTPKHLITATGQRVTLRCSPRSGDLSVYWYQQSLDQGLQFLIQYYNGEERAKGNILERFSAQQFPDLHSELNLSSLELGDSALYFCASSSPGQVDEKLFFGSGTQLSVL.

CDR3 in amino acids: CASSMGFRGTGELFF. CDR3 DNA sequence: TGTGCCAGTAGTATGGGTTTTCGGGGCACCGGGGAGCTGTTTTTT. The chain couples TRBV19 to TRBJ2-2, with D possibly being TRBD2 (5 bases). CDR3 length: 15 amino acids. Germline V CDR1 and CDR2: LNHDA, SQIVND (reference sequence). V gave up 3 bases and J gave up 4 bases, with 12 bases separating them.